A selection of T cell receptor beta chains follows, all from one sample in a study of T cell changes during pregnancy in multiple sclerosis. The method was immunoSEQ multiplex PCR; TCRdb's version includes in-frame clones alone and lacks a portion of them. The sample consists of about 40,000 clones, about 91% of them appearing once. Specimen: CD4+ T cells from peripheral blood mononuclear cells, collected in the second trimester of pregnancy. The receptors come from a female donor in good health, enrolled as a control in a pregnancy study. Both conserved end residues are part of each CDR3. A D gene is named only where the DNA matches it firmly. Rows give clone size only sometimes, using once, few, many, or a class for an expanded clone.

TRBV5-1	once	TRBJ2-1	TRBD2	TGCGCCAGCAGCTTGGTTTCGCGGGAGTGGCGATTTGAGCAGTTCTTC	CASSLVSREWRFEQFF
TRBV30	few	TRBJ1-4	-	TGTGCCTGGACCTTGAGGGGGACACATAATGAAAAACTGTTTTTT	CAWTLRGTHNEKLFF
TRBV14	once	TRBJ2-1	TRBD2	TGTGCCAGCAGCCTCACGTTCGGGGGAGGGATTATCCATGAGCAGTTCTTC	CASSLTFGGGIIHEQFF
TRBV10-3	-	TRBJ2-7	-	TGTGCCATTCAGATTGCCCGGGACGGACTATACGAGCAGTACTTC	CAIQIARDGLYEQYF
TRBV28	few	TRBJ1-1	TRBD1	TGTGCCAGCAGTTTATGGGGGACAGGGAACACTGAAGCTTTCTTT	CASSLWGTGNTEAFF
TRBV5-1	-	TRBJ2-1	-	TGCGCCAGCAGCTGGGTAGTGGGGAGCTCCTACAATGAGCAGTTCTTC	CASSWVVGSSYNEQFF
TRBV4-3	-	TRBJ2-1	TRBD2	TGCGCCAGCAGCCAAGATACCCTAGCGGGAGTCTTTGAGCAGTTCTTC	CASSQDTLAGVFEQFF
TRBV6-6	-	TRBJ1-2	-	TGTGCCAGCAGTCTTCAGGGTAACTATGGCTACACCTTC	CASSLQGNYGYTF
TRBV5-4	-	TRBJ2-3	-	TGTGCCAGCAGCTTGGCGGGCACAGATACGCAGTATTTT	CASSLAGTDTQYF
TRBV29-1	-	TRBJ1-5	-	TGCAGCGTGGCCCGGGGAAGCAATCAGCCCCAGCATTTT	CSVARGSNQPQHF
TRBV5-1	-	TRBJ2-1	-	TGCGCCAGCAGCCCGGACAATGAGCAGTTCTTC	CASSPDNEQFF
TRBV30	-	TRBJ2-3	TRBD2	TGTGCCTGGAGTGCTTTAGCGGGTAGCACAGATACGCAGTATTTT	CAWSALAGSTDTQYF
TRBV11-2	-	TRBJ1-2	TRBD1	TGTGCCAGCAGCCTGACCCCACAGGGGGCAAGGTATGGCTACACCTTC	CASSLTPQGARYGYTF
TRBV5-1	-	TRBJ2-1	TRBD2	TGCGCCAGCAGCTTGTCGGGGGGGTTGAATGAGCAGTTCTTC	CASSLSGGLNEQFF
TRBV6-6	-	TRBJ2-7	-	TGTGCCAGCAGTTACGCGGGATTTAACTACGAGCAGTACTTC	CASSYAGFNYEQYF
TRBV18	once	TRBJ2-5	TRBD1	TGTGCCAGCTCACTCGGGACAGCGGAGACCCAGTACTTC	CASSLGTAETQYF
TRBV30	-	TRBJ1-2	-	TGTGCCTGGAGTGGCGGGAACTATGGCTACACCTTC	CAWSGGNYGYTF
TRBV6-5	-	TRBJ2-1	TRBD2	TGTGCCAGCAGTTCGCAGACTAGCGGGGGGCACAATGAGCAGTTCTTC	CASSSQTSGGHNEQFF
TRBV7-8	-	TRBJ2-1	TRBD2	TGTGCCAGCAGCAAGCGGGGGGGCCATGAGCAGTTCTTC	CASSKRGGHEQFF
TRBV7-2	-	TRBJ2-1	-	TGTGCCAGCAGCTTAGCGTCCCGCGGCAATGAGCAGTTCTTC	CASSLASRGNEQFF
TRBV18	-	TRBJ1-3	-	TGTGCCAGCTCACAGGCGGGTGACTCTGGAAACACCATATATTTT	CASSQAGDSGNTIYF
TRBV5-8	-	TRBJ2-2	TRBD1	TGTGCCAGCAGCCAGAGACAGGGGAGAACCGGGGAGCTGTTTTTT	CASSQRQGRTGELFF
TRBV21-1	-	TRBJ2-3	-	TGTGCCAGCAGCAAAGTAATCCCAGATACGCAGTATTTT	CASSKVIPDTQYF
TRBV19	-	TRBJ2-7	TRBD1	TGTGCCAGTAGTGCCTCCGGGACAGGGGGCGTCTACGAGCAGTACTTC	CASSASGTGGVYEQYF
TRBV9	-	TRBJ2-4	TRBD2	TGTGCCAGCAGCGCTGGCGAGCTAGCGGGATCACTAGCCAAAAACATTCAGTACTTC	CASSAGELAGSLAKNIQYF
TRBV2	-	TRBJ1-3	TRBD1	TGTGCCAGCGCCAGGGGGACAACTGGAAACACCATATATTTT	CASARGTTGNTIYF
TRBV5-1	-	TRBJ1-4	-	TGCGCCAGCAGCTTGGTCTCCCCAACTAATGAAAAACTGTTTTTT	CASSLVSPTNEKLFF
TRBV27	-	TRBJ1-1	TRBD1	TGTGCCAGCACCTTACGACAGGGCACTGAAGCTTTCTTT	CASTLRQGTEAFF
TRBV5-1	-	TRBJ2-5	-	TGCGCCAGCAGTTTCCCAGGGTCAGGCCAAGAGACCCAGTACTTC	CASSFPGSGQETQYF
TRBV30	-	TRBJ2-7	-	TGTGCCTGGAGAACAGGCCCCTACGAGCAGTACTTC	CAWRTGPYEQYF
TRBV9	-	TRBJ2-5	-	TGTGCCAGCAGCGTAGAAGGGGTGGAGACCCAGTACTTC	CASSVEGVETQYF
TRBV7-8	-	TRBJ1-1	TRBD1	TGTGCCAGCAGAGACCGGGACAGGGGCCTGAACACTGAAGCTTTCTTT	CASRDRDRGLNTEAFF
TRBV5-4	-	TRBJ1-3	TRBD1	TGTGCCAGCAGCACTAGACAGGGACGAGGAGGAAACACCATATATTTT	CASSTRQGRGGNTIYF
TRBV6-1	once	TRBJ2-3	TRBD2	TGTGCCAGCAGTGAAGGTGGCCGGGAGGGCTCCCGGCGGGTCTCGCAGTATTTT	CASSEGGREGSRRVSQYF
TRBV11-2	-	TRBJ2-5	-	TGTGCCAGCAGCTTAGGTGGAAGGGGGTTCCGGGGGGAAGAGACCCAGTACTTC	CASSLGGRGFRGEETQYF
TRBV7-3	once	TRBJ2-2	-	TGTGCCAGCAGCTCTTCTTATACCGGGGAGCTGTTTTTT	CASSSSYTGELFF
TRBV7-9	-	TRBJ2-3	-	TGTGCCAGCAGCTTAGCTAGGGGTGGAGATACGCAGTATTTT	CASSLARGGDTQYF
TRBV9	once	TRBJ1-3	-	TGTGCCAGCAGCGTAGGCGGGGCCTCTGGAAACACCATATATTTT	CASSVGGASGNTIYF
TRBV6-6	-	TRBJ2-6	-	TGTGCCATCCCGGAGGGCAATGCTGGGGCCAACGTCCTGACTTTC	CAIPEGNAGANVLTF
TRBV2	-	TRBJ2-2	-	TGTGCCAGCAAAACGATCAGGGGGGACACCGGGGAGCTGTTTTTT	CASKTIRGDTGELFF
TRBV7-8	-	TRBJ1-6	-	TGTGCCAGCAGCCTCTTAAGCGGCTTCTCCTATAATTCACCCCTCCACTTT	CASSLLSGFSYNSPLHF
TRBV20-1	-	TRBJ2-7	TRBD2	TGCAGCCTCGTCCGGGAGGCCGAGCAGTACTTC	CSLVREAEQYF
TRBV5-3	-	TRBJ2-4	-	TGTGCCAGAAGCTTGGGAAGGGGGTTCGGGGAACTAGCCAAAAACATTCAGTACTTC	CARSLGRGFGELAKNIQYF
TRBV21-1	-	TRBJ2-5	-	TGTGCCAGCTTTAAAGGACAGGGAATATGGACTAGATGGACCCAGTACTTC	CASFKGQGIWTRWTQYF
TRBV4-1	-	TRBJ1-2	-	TGCGCCAGCAGCCAAGCTGGAGTGTTGGATGGCTACACCTTC	CASSQAGVLDGYTF
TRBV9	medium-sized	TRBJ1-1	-	TGTGCCAGCAGCGTACTAGGTCAGGGAAGCACTGAAGCTTTCTTT	CASSVLGQGSTEAFF
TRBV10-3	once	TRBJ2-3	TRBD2	TGTGCCATCTCATCGAGCGGGAGGGGGACAGATACGCAGTATTTT	CAISSSGRGTDTQYF
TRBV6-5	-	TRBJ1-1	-	TGTGCCAGCAGTTACGGTGGGGAGAGAGGCACTGAAGCTTTCTTT	CASSYGGERGTEAFF
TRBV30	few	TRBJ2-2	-	TGTGCCTGGAGTGTTAGGCGTAGTGGCAGGGGAAACACCGGGGAGCTGTTTTTT	CAWSVRRSGRGNTGELFF